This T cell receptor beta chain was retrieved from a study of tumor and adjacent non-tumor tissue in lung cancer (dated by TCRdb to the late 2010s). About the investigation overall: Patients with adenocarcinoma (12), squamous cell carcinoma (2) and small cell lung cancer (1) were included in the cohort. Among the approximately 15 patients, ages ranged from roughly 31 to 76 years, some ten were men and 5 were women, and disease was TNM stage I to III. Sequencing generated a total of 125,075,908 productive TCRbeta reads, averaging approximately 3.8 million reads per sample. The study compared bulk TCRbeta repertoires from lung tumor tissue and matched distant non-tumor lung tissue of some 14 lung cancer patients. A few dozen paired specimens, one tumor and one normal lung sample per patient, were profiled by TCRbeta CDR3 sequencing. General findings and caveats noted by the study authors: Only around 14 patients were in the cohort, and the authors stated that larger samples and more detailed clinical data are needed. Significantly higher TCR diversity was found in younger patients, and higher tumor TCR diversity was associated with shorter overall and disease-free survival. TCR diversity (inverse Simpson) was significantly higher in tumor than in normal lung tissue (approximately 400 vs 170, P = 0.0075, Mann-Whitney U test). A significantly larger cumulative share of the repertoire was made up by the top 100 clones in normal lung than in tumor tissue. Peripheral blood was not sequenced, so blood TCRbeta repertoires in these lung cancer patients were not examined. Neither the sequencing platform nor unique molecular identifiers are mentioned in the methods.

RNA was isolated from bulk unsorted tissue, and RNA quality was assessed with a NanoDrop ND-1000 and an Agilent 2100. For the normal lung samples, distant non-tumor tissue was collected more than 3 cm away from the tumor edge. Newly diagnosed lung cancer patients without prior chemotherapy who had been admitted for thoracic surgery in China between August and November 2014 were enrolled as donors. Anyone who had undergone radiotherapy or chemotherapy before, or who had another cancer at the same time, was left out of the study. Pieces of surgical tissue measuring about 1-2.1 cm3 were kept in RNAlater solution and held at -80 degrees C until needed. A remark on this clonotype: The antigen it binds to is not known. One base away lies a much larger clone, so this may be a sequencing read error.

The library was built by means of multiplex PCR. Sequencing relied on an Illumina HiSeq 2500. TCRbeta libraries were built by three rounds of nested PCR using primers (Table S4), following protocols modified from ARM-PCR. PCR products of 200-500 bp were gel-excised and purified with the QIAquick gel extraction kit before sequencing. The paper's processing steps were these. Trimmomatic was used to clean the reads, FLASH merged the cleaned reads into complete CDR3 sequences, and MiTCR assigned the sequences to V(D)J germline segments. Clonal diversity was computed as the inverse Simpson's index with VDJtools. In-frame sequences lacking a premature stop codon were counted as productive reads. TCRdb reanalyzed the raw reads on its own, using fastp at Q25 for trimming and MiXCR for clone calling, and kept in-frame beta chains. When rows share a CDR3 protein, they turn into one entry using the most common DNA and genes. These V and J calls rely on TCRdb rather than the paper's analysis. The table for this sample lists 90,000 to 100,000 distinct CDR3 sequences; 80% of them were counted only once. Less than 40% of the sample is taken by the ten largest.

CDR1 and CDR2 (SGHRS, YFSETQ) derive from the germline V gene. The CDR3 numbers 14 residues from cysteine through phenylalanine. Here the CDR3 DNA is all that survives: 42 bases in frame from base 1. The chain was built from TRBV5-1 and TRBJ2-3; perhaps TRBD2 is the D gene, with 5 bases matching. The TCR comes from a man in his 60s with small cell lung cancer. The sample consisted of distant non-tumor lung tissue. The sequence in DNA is TGCGCCAGCAGCTTTAATCCTAGCACAGATACGCTGTATTTT. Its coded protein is CASSFNPSTDTLYF.